Listed below are T cell receptor beta chains from one sample, sequenced in a study of blood T cell repertoires in COVID-19. Assay: immunoSEQ multiplex PCR; the TCRdb copy retains only in-frame clones and omits some. The sample has roughly 700,000 clones, about 87% seen once. Sequencing input: peripheral blood. Receptor source: a woman aged 18-29 years with acute or convalescent COVID-19. Each CDR3 is given with its conserved first and last residue. The D gene is left open where the match is weak. The size entry is marked missing in some rows and otherwise reads once, few, many or a size class.

j_call: TRBJ2-1
clone_size: once
v_call: TRBV19
d_call: TRBD1
cdr3_aa: CASSQLDRGSNNEQFF
cdr3_nt: TGTGCCAGTAGTCAATTGGACAGGGGGTCCAACAATGAGCAGTTCTTC

j_call: TRBJ1-5
clone_size: NA
v_call: TRBV2
d_call: NA
cdr3_aa: CASSKETGLDQPQHF
cdr3_nt: TGTGCCAGCAGTAAAGAGACAGGATTGGATCAGCCCCAGCATTTT

j_call: TRBJ1-2
clone_size: NA
v_call: TRBV7-2
d_call: NA
cdr3_aa: CASSSSGLIYGYTF
cdr3_nt: TGTGCCAGCAGCTCCTCGGGACTCATCTATGGCTACACCTTC

j_call: TRBJ1-2
clone_size: NA
v_call: TRBV25-1
d_call: NA
cdr3_aa: CASSERNRDGYTF
cdr3_nt: TGTGCCAGCAGTGAAAGAAACAGGGATGGCTACACCTTC

j_call: TRBJ1-5
clone_size: NA
v_call: TRBV7-2
d_call: NA
cdr3_aa: CASSLRTGNQPQHF
cdr3_nt: TGTGCCAGCAGCTTAAGGACAGGCAATCAGCCCCAGCATTTT

j_call: TRBJ2-3
clone_size: NA
v_call: TRBV11-1
d_call: TRBD1
cdr3_aa: CASWGQETDTQYF
cdr3_nt: TGTGCCAGCTGGGGACAGGAGACAGATACGCAGTATTTT

j_call: TRBJ1-2
clone_size: NA
v_call: TRBV19
d_call: TRBD1
cdr3_aa: CASTSDRANYGYTF
cdr3_nt: TGTGCCAGTACCTCGGACAGGGCCAACTATGGCTACACCTTC

j_call: TRBJ2-1
clone_size: NA
v_call: TRBV10-3
d_call: TRBD2
cdr3_aa: CATLTSGGYNEQFF
cdr3_nt: TGTGCCACCCTGACTAGCGGGGGGTACAATGAGCAGTTCTTC

j_call: TRBJ2-7
clone_size: NA
v_call: TRBV5-1
d_call: NA
cdr3_aa: CASSLDTGITYEQYF
cdr3_nt: TGCGCCAGCAGCTTGGATACCGGGATCACCTACGAGCAGTACTTC

j_call: TRBJ1-1
clone_size: NA
v_call: TRBV11-2
d_call: NA
cdr3_aa: CASSFQGGPPTEAFF
cdr3_nt: TGTGCCAGCAGCTTTCAAGGGGGTCCGCCTACTGAAGCTTTCTTT

j_call: TRBJ1-2
clone_size: NA
v_call: TRBV5-5
d_call: NA
cdr3_aa: CASSLMTRDYGYTF
cdr3_nt: TGTGCCAGCAGCCTAATGACGAGGGATTATGGCTACACCTTC